Below, 28 T cell receptor beta chains from the same sample are listed, as sequenced in a study of cytomegalovirus exposure and HLA in healthy donors. The primer mix had 60 Vbeta and 13 Jbeta primers. TCRdb keeps only in-frame clones here, not all; method: immunoSEQ multiplex PCR. The sample carries around 130,000 clones, 80% recorded once. The sample was PBMCs. These receptors all come from a woman aged 40 to 50 in good health and CMV-seronegative.

The J gene is TRBJ1-6, the V gene TRBV27; 8 bases fit TRBD1. Germline CDR1 MNHEY, CDR2 SMNVEV (reference sequence). CDR3 size: 16 residues. The ends lost 1 base at V and 9 bases at J; junction bases unmatched: 8. CDR3 sequence (DNA): TGTGCCAGCAGTTTATTAAACAGGGGGTTCGGTTCACCCCTCCACTTT. It encodes CASSLLNRGFGSPLHF.

J is TRBJ1-6 and V is TRBV7-3; the D is unclear. V was trimmed by 2 bases and J by 7 bases, leaving 12 bases between them. In germline, CDR1 is SGHTA, CDR2 FQGTGA. This CDR3 region has 15 residues. The CDR3 protein is CASSLGGIGNSPLHF. CDR3 DNA sequence: TGTGCCAGCAGCTTAGGAGGGATAGGAAATTCACCCCTCCACTTT.

V and J are TRBV27 and TRBJ1-4; D gene ambiguous. Trimming shortened V by 0 bases and J by 5 bases, and 10 bases separated the two germline ends. The CDR3 totals 15 residues. Germline V gives CDR1 MNHEY, CDR2 SMNVEV (reference sequence). CDR3 sequence (DNA): TGTGCCAGCAGTTTATCGAGGAGCCCGAATGAAAAACTGTTTTTT. Amino acids: CASSLSRSPNEKLFF.

The CDR3 region is CASSLNGPLETQYF. CDR3 sequence (DNA): TGTGCCAGCAGTTTAAATGGCCCTTTGGAGACCCAGTACTTC. The chain employs TRBV27 and TRBJ2-5; D unresolved. Between the trimmed V and J ends, which lost 2 bases and 5 bases, there was a span of 12 bases. The germline CDR1 and CDR2 sequences are MNHEY and SMNVEV (reference sequence). This CDR3 comprises 14 residues.

This clone was seen only once. The chain links TRBV27 to TRBJ2-7; TRBD2 matches 16 bases. CDR1 MNHEY and CDR2 SMNVEV come from the germline V gene (reference sequence). The junction had 4 bases not matched to a gene; V was cut back by 4 bases and J by 4 bases. The CDR3 covers 16 residues. The CDR3: CASSSGTSGGVYEQYF. CDR3 bases: TGTGCCAGCAGTTCCGGGACTAGCGGGGGGGTATACGAGCAGTACTTC.

The J gene is TRBJ2-7, the V gene TRBV6-5; D is possibly TRBD2 (6 bases). The ends were cut back, 2 bases at V and 0 bases at J, with 11 bases in the middle. The germline gives CDR1 MNHEY, CDR2 SVGAGI. The CDR3 is 15 amino acids. The CDR3 nucleotides are TGTGCCAGCAGTTACGGCGGGGACGCCTCCTACGAGCAGTACTTC. It is translated as CASSYGGDASYEQYF.

V and J are TRBV7-8 and TRBJ1-1; 7 positions match TRBD1. There are 14 residues in the CDR3. Germline V gene lookup returns CDR1 SGHVS and CDR2 FQNEAQ. V gave up 2 bases and J gave up 1 base; unmatched junction bases: 1. The CDR3 region is CASSLYRGNTEAFF. The CDR3 DNA is TGTGCCAGCAGCTTATACAGGGGGAACACTGAAGCTTTCTTT.

V gene TRBV6-6 combines with J gene TRBJ2-7; a possible D gene is TRBD2 (6 bases). Germline CDR1 and CDR2: MNHNY and SVGAGI (reference sequence). V lost 4 bases and J lost 4, with 20 bases in between. This CDR3 spans 16 amino acids. CDR3 nucleotides: TGTGCCAGCAGTTCTCAGACGGGAGTGAGTTGGTACGAGCAGTACTTC. This codes for CASSSQTGVSWYEQYF.

The chain has TRBV7-2 and TRBJ2-2, with D unresolved. V lost 1 base and J 5 bases, leaving 17 bases between the germline ends. CDR1 is SGHTA and CDR2 is FQGNSA in the germline V gene. CDR3 length: 17 residues. CDR3 in amino acids: CASSLGSARGVTGELFF. In nucleotides, the CDR3 is TGTGCCAGCAGCTTAGGGTCTGCGCGAGGAGTAACCGGGGAGCTGTTTTTT. Drawing the rest from reference TRBV7-2 and TRBJ2-2, the complete variable domain is GAGVSQSPSNKVTEKGKDVELRCDPISGHTALYWYRQSLGQGLEFLIYFQGNSAPDKSGLPSDRFSAERTGGSVSTLTIQRTQQEDSAVYLCASSLGSARGVTGELFFGEGSRLTVL.

J is TRBJ2-3 and V is TRBV4-2; weak D call: TRBD1 (6 bases). Germline V lookup: CDR1 LGHNA, CDR2 YNFKEQ. This CDR3 has 15 amino acids. Deletions cut 4 bases from V and 3 bases from J, with 14 bases between. DNA for the CDR3: TGTGCCAGCAGCCCCCGGGACAAAGGGACAGATACGCAGTATTTT. Translated: CASSPRDKGTDTQYF.

DNA for the CDR3: TGTGCCAGCGTGAACTTTAATCCCTATGGCTACACCTTC. Translated, it gives CASVNFNPYGYTF. This chain uses TRBV7-2 with TRBJ1-2, with unresolved D. The CDR3 loop spans 13 amino acids. Trimming shortened V by 8 bases and J by 4 bases, and 14 bases separated the two germline ends. Germline values: CDR1 SGHTA, CDR2 FQGNSA.

This clone was seen a handful of times. The rearrangement links TRBV10-1 to TRBJ1-2; D not certain. CDR3 length equals 10 residues. V shed 3 bases and J shed 13 bases, with 9 bases lying between them. Germline lookup yields CDR1 WNHNN and CDR2 SYGVQD (reference sequence). The CDR3 here is CASSEKRGTF. The DNA for the CDR3 is TGCGCCAGCAGTGAAAAACGGGGCACCTTC.

The chain couples TRBV19 to TRBJ2-5; 9 bases match TRBD1. The J call could be wrong; TRBJ2-7 is a better fit for the DNA end. Germline CDR1 and CDR2: LNHDA and SQIVND (reference sequence). The CDR3 is 15 residues long. The CDR3 protein is CASSMKGQGPYEQYF. For the CDR3, the DNA is TGTGCCAGTAGTATGAAAGGACAGGGGCCCTACGAGCAGTACTTC.

The chain carries TRBV15 and TRBJ1-1, with 11 bases fitting TRBD1. The CDR3 extends over 16 amino acids. V lost 5 bases, J lost 2 bases, and 7 bases stayed unmatched. The germline V gene encodes CDR1 LNHNV and CDR2 YYDKDF (reference sequence). This CDR3 is CATSHGQGASNTEAFF. The CDR3 DNA is TGTGCCACCAGCCACGGACAGGGGGCATCTAACACTGAAGCTTTCTTT.

The V call is TRBV27, the J call TRBJ2-2, with 8 bases matching TRBD1. V lost 6 bases, J lost 10 bases, and 16 bases stayed unmatched. Germline assignment: CDR1 MNHEY and CDR2 SMNVEV (reference sequence). This CDR3 comprises 16 residues. The DNA for the CDR3 is TGTGCCAGCAGGCCTGACAGGGGCTCCGCTAGGGTGGAGCTGTTTTTT. Translated: CASRPDRGSARVELFF.

DNA of the CDR3: TGCAGCGTTGAAGGCCTGATCCGGAGGCCCCCGGCGGGGTACAATGAGCAGTTCTTC. This gives the protein CSVEGLIRRPPAGYNEQFF. This chain joins TRBV29-1 and TRBJ2-1; possible D gene TRBD2, 6 bases. The V gene lost 1 base and the J gene lost 4 bases, with 26 bases spanning the gap. This CDR3 region has 19 residues. In germline, CDR1 is SQVTM, CDR2 ANQGSEA.

This chain uses TRBV11-2 with TRBJ1-6; perhaps TRBD1 as D (5 bases). V was clipped by 5 bases and J by 8 bases, with 10 bases between them. The germline gives CDR1 SGHAT, CDR2 FQNNGV. CDR3 length: 13 amino acids. In DNA form, the CDR3 reads TGTGCCAGCAGCGACAGTCTGGATTCACCCCTCCACTTT. Its protein is CASSDSLDSPLHF.

There are a few counts of this clone. This chain connects TRBV6-5 to TRBJ1-6, with 7 nucleotides matching TRBD1. This CDR3 spans 13 amino acids. V trimming: 5 bases; J trimming: 6 bases; junction bases outside the gene matches: 1. Germline CDR1 and CDR2: MNHEY and SVGAGI. The CDR3 reads CASSGTVNSPLHF. In DNA, the CDR3 is TGTGCCAGCAGTGGGACAGTTAATTCACCCCTCCACTTT.

This chain connects TRBV5-1 to TRBJ2-5, with a tentative D call TRBD1 (6 bases). This CDR3 contains 14 residues. Deletions cut 2 bases from V and 4 bases from J, with 12 bases between. Looked up from germline, CDR1 is SGHRS and CDR2 is YFSETQ. The CDR3 nucleotides read TGCGCCAGCAGCTTCCCACAGGGAAGAGAGACCCAGTACTTC. It yields the protein CASSFPQGRETQYF.

The V call is TRBV27, the J call TRBJ1-4; 7 bases agree with TRBD1. Trimming cost V 0 bases and J 1 base; bases outside gene matches: 2. The CDR3 totals 16 residues. Germline V gives CDR1 MNHEY, CDR2 SMNVEV (reference sequence). CDR3 amino acids: CASSLSRTGTNEKLFF. The CDR3 DNA reads as TGTGCCAGCAGTTTATCCCGGACAGGAACTAATGAAAAACTGTTTTTT. The full variable domain, rest sourced from reference TRBV27 and TRBJ1-4, is EAQVTQNPRYLITVTGKKLTVTCSQNMNHEYMSWYRQDPGLGLRQIYYSMNVEVTDKGDVPEGYKVSRKEKRNFPLILESPSPNQTSLYFCASSLSRTGTNEKLFFGSGTQLSVL.

The V call is TRBV7-2, the J call TRBJ2-7; 9 bases line up with TRBD1. V dropped 5 bases and J dropped 4; count of bases not matched to a gene: 9. The CDR3 extends over 15 amino acids. CDR1 is SGHTA and CDR2 is FQGNSA in the germline V gene. The CDR3 region is CASSISGTGRYEQYF. The CDR3 DNA sequence: TGTGCCAGCAGCATCTCCGGGACAGGGAGGTACGAGCAGTACTTC.

The chain links TRBV5-6 to TRBJ2-7, with 13 nucleotides matching TRBD2. Germline V gene lookup returns CDR1 SGHDT and CDR2 YYEEEE. The CDR3 loop spans 16 amino acids. Trimming cost V 0 bases and J 3 bases; bases outside gene matches: 3. CDR3 sequence: CASSLGTSGSVYEQYF. The CDR3 bases are TGTGCCAGCAGCTTGGGGACTAGCGGGAGTGTCTACGAGCAGTACTTC.

The genes are TRBV28 and TRBJ1-5; 8 bases align to TRBD1. The CDR3 spans 14 residues. Germline CDR1 reads MDHEN; CDR2 reads SYDVKM. The junction had 11 bases not matched to a gene; V was cut back by 8 bases and J by 8 bases. The CDR3 DNA is TGTGCCAGCGGTACACAGGGGGTCCGAGAGCCCCAGCATTTT. Its protein is CASGTQGVREPQHF.

V usage is TRBV19 and J usage is TRBJ1-1; 8 nucleotides match TRBD1. The CDR3 consists of 15 residues. CDR1 is LNHDA and CDR2 is SQIVND in the germline V gene (reference sequence). After removal of 7 bases from V and 5 bases from J, the junction contained 12 bases not matched to a gene. The CDR3 region has the DNA TGTGCCAGTACCTTGTCGCAGGGGGCGACGACTGAAGCTTTCTTT. It translates to CASTLSQGATTEAFF.

The genes are TRBV15 and TRBJ1-5, with unresolved D. In germline, CDR1 is LNHNV, CDR2 YYDKDF (reference sequence). The CDR3 covers 14 residues. V was pared by 5 bases and J by 1 base, with 9 bases between. The CDR3 loop reads CATSGRSSNQPQHF. Written as DNA, the CDR3 is TGTGCCACCAGCGGGAGGTCAAGCAATCAGCCCCAGCATTTT.

This clone was counted only a few times. The chain combines TRBV5-1 with TRBJ1-5; TRBD1 matches 7 bases. CDR1 and CDR2 (germline): SGHRS, YFSETQ. J lost 4 bases, V lost 4 bases, and 8 bases had no gene match. The CDR3 has 15 residues. Written as DNA, the CDR3 is TGCGCCAGCAGCCTGGGGATGGACAGGAATCAGCCCCAGCATTTT. This translates into CASSLGMDRNQPQHF.

The chain joins TRBV7-9 to TRBJ1-6; 11 bases match TRBD1. In germline, CDR1 is SEHNR, CDR2 FQNEAQ (reference sequence). The CDR3 has 14 amino acids. V lost 4 bases to trimming and J lost 7 bases; unmatched junction nucleotides: 0. CDR3 coding DNA: TGTGCCAGCAGCTGGGACAGGGGGAATTCACCCCTCCACTTT. Translated, it gives CASSWDRGNSPLHF.

V is TRBV5-1 and J is TRBJ2-5, with TRBD2 as a possible D gene (6 bases). Germline loops: CDR1 SGHRS, CDR2 YFSETQ. The CDR3 extends over 14 amino acids. Trimming took 3 bases from V and 5 from J, leaving 14 bases between them. Here the CDR3 DNA reads TGCGCCAGCAGCTGGACGGGGGTAGGGGAGACCCAGTACTTC. Translation gives CASSWTGVGETQYF.